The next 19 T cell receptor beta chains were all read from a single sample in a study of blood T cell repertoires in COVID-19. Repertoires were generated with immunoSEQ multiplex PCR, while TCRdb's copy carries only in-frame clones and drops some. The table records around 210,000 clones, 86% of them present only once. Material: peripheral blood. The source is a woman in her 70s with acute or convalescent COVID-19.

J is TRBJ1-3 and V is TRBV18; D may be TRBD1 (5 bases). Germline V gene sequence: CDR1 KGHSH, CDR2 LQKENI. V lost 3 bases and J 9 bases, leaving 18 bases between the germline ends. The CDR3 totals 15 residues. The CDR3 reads CASSPLDRPPSTIYF. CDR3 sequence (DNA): TGTGCCAGCTCACCCCTCGACAGACCCCCATCCACCATATATTTT.

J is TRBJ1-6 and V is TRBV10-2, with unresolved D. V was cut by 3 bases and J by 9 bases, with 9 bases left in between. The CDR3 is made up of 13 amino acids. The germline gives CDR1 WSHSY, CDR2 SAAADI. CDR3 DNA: TGCGCCAGCAGTGACAGTATCCCTTCACCCCTCCACTTT. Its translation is CASSDSIPSPLHF.

The chain's CDR3 is CASRSGQGWMSSYNEQFF. CDR3 bases: TGTGCCAGCAGATCGGGACAGGGTTGGATGAGCTCCTACAATGAGCAGTTCTTC. This chain uses TRBV5-4 with TRBJ2-1; 9 bases are shared with TRBD1. V lost 5 bases to trimming and J lost 0 bases; unmatched junction nucleotides: 12. The CDR3 is made up of 18 amino acids. Germline V gives CDR1 SGHNT, CDR2 YYREEE (reference sequence).

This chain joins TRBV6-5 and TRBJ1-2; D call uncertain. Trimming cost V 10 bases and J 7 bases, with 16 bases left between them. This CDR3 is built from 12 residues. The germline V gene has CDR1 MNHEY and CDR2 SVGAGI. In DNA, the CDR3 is TGTGCCACTCCACTCCCGCCGCGTGGCTACACCTTC. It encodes CATPLPPRGYTF.

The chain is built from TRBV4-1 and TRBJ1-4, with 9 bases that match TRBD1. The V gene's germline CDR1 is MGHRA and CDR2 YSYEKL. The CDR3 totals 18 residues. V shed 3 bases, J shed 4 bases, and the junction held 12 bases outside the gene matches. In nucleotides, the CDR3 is TGCGCCAGCAGCCATCCCCAGGCTCCGGGACAGGGTAATGAAAAACTGTTTTTT. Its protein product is CASSHPQAPGQGNEKLFF.

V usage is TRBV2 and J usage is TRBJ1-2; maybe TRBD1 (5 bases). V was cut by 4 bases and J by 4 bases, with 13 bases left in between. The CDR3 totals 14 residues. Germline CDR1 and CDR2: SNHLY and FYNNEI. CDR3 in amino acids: CASSVFRGGYGYTF. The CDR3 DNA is TGTGCCAGCAGTGTTTTTAGGGGCGGCTATGGCTACACCTTC.

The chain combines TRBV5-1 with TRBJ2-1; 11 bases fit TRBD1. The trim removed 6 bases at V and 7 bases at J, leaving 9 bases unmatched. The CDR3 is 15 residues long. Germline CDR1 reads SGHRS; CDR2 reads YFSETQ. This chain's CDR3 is CASNPGQGATNEQFF. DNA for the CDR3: TGCGCCAGCAACCCAGGACAGGGGGCGACGAATGAGCAGTTCTTC.

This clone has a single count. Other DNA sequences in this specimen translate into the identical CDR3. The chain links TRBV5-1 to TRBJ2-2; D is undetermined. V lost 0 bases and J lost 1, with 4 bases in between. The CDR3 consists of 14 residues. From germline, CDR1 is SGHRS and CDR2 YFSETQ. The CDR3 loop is CASSLAGNTGELFF. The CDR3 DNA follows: TGCGCCAGCAGCTTGGCGGGGAACACCGGGGAGCTGTTTTTT.

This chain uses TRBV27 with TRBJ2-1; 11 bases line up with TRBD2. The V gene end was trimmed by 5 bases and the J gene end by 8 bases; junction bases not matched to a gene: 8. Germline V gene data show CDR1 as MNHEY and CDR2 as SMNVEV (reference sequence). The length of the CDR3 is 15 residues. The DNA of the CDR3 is TGTGCCAGCAGTCTCCTTCTAGCGGGGGGCCATGAGCAGTTCTTC. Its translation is CASSLLLAGGHEQFF.

CDR3 region: CASRPQYGTSGSGSYEQYF. In DNA form, the CDR3 reads TGTGCCAGCCGCCCCCAGTATGGGACTAGCGGGAGCGGTAGCTACGAGCAGTACTTC. The chain recombines TRBV27 with TRBJ2-7, with 14 bases identical to TRBD2. Trimming cost V 8 bases and J 3 bases; bases outside gene matches: 18. The germline CDR1 and CDR2 sequences are MNHEY and SMNVEV (reference sequence). The CDR3 runs 19 residues.

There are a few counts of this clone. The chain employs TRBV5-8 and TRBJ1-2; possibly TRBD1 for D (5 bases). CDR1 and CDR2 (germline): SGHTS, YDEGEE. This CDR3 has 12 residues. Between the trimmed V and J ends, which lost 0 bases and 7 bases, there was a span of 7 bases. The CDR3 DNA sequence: TGTGCCAGCAGCTTGGTGGGACTTGGCTACACCTTC. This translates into CASSLVGLGYTF.

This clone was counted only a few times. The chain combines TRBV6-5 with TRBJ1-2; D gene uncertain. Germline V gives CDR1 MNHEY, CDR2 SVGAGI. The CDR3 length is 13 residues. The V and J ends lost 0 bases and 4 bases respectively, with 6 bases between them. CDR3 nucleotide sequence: TGTGCCAGCAGTTACTCGGCAGTCTATGGCTACACCTTC. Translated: CASSYSAVYGYTF.

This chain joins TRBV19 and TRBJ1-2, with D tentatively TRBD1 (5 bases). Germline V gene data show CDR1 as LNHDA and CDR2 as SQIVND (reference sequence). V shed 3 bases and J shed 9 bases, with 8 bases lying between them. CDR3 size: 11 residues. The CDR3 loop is CASSISGSYTF. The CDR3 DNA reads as TGTGCCAGTAGTATCTCAGGGAGCTACACCTTC. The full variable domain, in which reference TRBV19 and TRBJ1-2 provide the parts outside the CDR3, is DGGITQSPKYLFRKEGQNVTLSCEQNLNHDAMYWYRQDPGQGLRLIYYSQIVNDFQKGDIAEGYSVSREKKESFPLTVTSAQKNPTAFYLCASSISGSYTFGSGTRLTVV.

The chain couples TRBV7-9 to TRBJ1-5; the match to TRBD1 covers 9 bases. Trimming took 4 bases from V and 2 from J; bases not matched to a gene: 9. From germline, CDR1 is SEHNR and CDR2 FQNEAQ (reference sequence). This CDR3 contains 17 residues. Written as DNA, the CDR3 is TGTGCCAGCAGCTGGGGACAGGGAGGGAGCGGCAATCAGCCCCAGCATTTT. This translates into CASSWGQGGSGNQPQHF.

CDR3 protein: CASSILHGGGSYEQYF. The DNA of the CDR3 is TGTGCCAGTAGTATTCTCCACGGGGGGGGCTCCTACGAGCAGTACTTC. The chain joins TRBV19 to TRBJ2-7; 8 positions agree with TRBD2. CDR3 length equals 16 residues. V shed 3 bases and J 0 bases; nucleotides not matched to a gene: 7. The germline V gene encodes CDR1 LNHDA and CDR2 SQIVND (reference sequence). Together with reference TRBV19 and TRBJ2-7, the CDR3 gives the full variable domain: DGGITQSPKYLFRKEGQNVTLSCEQNLNHDAMYWYRQDPGQGLRLIYYSQIVNDFQKGDIAEGYSVSREKKESFPLTVTSAQKNPTAFYLCASSILHGGGSYEQYFGPGTRLTVT.

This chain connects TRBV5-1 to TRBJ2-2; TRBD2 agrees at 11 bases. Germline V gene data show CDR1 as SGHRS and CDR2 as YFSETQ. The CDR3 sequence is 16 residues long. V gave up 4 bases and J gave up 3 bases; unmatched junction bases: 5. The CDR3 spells CASSLLAGAYTGELFF. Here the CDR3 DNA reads TGCGCCAGCAGCCTACTAGCGGGGGCGTACACCGGGGAGCTGTTTTTT.

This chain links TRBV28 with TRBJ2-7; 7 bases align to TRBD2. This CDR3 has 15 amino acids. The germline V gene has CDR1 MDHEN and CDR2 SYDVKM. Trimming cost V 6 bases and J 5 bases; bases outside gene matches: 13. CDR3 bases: TGTGCCAGCAGACCGGAGACTAGCCGAGGTAACGAGCAGTACTTC. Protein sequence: CASRPETSRGNEQYF.

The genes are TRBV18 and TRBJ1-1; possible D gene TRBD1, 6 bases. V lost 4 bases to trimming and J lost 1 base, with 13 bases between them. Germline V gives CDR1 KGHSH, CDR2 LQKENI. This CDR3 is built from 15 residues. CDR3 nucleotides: TGTGCCAGCTCACGAGGGGGGGCTCGGAACACTGAAGCTTTCTTT. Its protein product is CASSRGGARNTEAFF.

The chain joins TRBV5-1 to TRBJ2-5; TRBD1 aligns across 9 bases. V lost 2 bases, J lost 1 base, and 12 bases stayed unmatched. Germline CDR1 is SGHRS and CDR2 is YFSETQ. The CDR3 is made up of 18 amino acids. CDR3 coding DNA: TGCGCCAGCAGCTTCGTCCCGGGACAGGGATTTGGCCAAGAGACCCAGTACTTC. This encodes CASSFVPGQGFGQETQYF.